A selection of T cell receptor beta chains follows, all from one sample in a study of control samples from healthy donors and cancer patients. Repertoires were generated with immunoSEQ multiplex PCR, while TCRdb's copy carries only in-frame clones and drops some. The sample includes 84,000 or so clones, roughly 91% of them seen just once. The sample taken for sequencing was blood. The receptors were sampled from a man over 45 in good health. Each CDR3 is given with its conserved first and last residue. The D gene is left open where the match is weak. Some rows have no size entry. The others give once, few or many, or a class for an expanded clone.

TRBD1	-	TRBJ2-7	TRBV5-4	TGTGCCAGCAGCTTGACAGGGGCAGGGGTTCGGCAGTACTTC	CASSLTGAGVRQYF
-	-	TRBJ1-1	TRBV19	TGTGCCAGTAGCAGAAATACGGGGAACACTGAAGCTTTCTTT	CASSRNTGNTEAFF
TRBD1	once	TRBJ2-7	TRBV9	TGTGCCAGCAGCGCCCGGACAGGTTCCTACGAGCAGTACTTC	CASSARTGSYEQYF
-	once	TRBJ1-1	TRBV9	TGTGCCAGCAGCCCTAGAGGTTCAGTGAACACTGAAGCTTTCTTT	CASSPRGSVNTEAFF
-	-	TRBJ1-1	TRBV7-9	TGTGCCAGCAGCTTATGGACAGCTCCAATGAACACTGAAGCTTTCTTT	CASSLWTAPMNTEAFF
-	-	TRBJ2-5	TRBV19	TGTGCCACCGGACAGACGGAGACCCAGTACTTC	CATGQTETQYF
-	-	TRBJ2-2	TRBV5-6	TGTGCCAGCAGCTTGGTCAAGTACACCGGGGAGCTGTTTTTT	CASSLVKYTGELFF
-	-	TRBJ1-6	TRBV9	TGTGCCAGCAGCGTTTCGTCCGGCCATAATTCACCCCTCCACTTT	CASSVSSGHNSPLHF
-	-	TRBJ2-3	TRBV7-2	TGTGCCAGCAGCTTAGCCTCAATTCGAGGACAGCGCACAGATACGCAGTATTTT	CASSLASIRGQRTDTQYF
-	-	TRBJ2-7	TRBV28	TGTGCCAGCGGCTACGAGCAGTACTTC	CASGYEQYF
-	-	TRBJ1-6	TRBV6-6	TGTGCCAGCAGTCCACGTGGGGGGAATTCACCCCTCCACTTT	CASSPRGGNSPLHF
-	-	TRBJ2-7	TRBV30	TGTGCCTGGAGTGTAACGGGCAACGAGCAGTACTTC	CAWSVTGNEQYF
-	-	TRBJ1-1	TRBV30	TGTGCCTGGAGTCAGGGAGGTAACACTGAAGCTTTCTTT	CAWSQGGNTEAFF
TRBD1	-	TRBJ2-5	TRBV7-9	TGTGCCAGCAGCTTAGGAGACAGGGGCACCCAGTACTTC	CASSLGDRGTQYF
-	-	TRBJ1-1	TRBV5-6	TGTGCCAGCAGCTTGATAGGGGGGAGCGCTTTCTTT	CASSLIGGSAFF
-	medium-sized	TRBJ2-7	TRBV19	TGTGCCAGCAGGGGGGACACCTACGAGCAGTACTTC	CASRGDTYEQYF
-	-	TRBJ2-3	TRBV9	TGTGCCAGCACCTTAGTGGTCGGTACAGATACGCAGTATTTT	CASTLVVGTDTQYF
-	-	TRBJ1-1	TRBV5-1	TGCGCCAGCCGCCCAGGCTCTATTGACACTGAAGCTTTCTTT	CASRPGSIDTEAFF
-	-	TRBJ2-7	TRBV25-1	TGTGCCAGCAGTGACAGGGGAACCCCACACCCCTTCTACGAGCAGTACTTC	CASSDRGTPHPFYEQYF
TRBD1	-	TRBJ2-2	TRBV10-3	TGTGCCATCAGTGAGGAACTGGGACAGGGGGCAACCGGGGAGCTGTTTTTT	CAISEELGQGATGELFF
TRBD2	-	TRBJ2-2	TRBV5-6	TGTGCCAGCAGCTTGCGGACTACTAGCGGTTCCACCGGGGAGCTGTTTTTT	CASSLRTTSGSTGELFF
-	-	TRBJ2-1	TRBV14	TGTGCCAGCAGCCACAGGGGGCGGGGGAGAGCCTACAATGAGCAGTTCTTC	CASSHRGRGRAYNEQFF
-	once	TRBJ2-1	TRBV7-2	TGTGCCAGCAGCTCACACAGGGACGGCGAGCAGTTCTTC	CASSSHRDGEQFF
TRBD1	-	TRBJ1-2	TRBV30	TGTGCCTGGTCATACACAGGGGGCGAGGGCTTC	CAWSYTGGEGF
-	-	TRBJ1-2	TRBV29-1	TGCAGCGTTGGGAATGACTATGGCTACACCTTC	CSVGNDYGYTF
-	-	TRBJ1-2	TRBV7-9	TGTGCCAGCAGCCAAGAGTCACCGGGGGACTATGGCTACACCTTC	CASSQESPGDYGYTF
-	-	TRBJ1-6	TRBV28	TGTGCCAGCAGTCCAGACCGGGGCAATTCACCCCTCCACTTT	CASSPDRGNSPLHF
-	-	TRBJ1-5	TRBV12-3/TRBV12-4	TGTGCCAGCAGTTTAGCGATCGATCAGCCCCAGCATTTT	CASSLAIDQPQHF
-	-	TRBJ1-5	TRBV5-6	TGTGCCAGCAGCTCCGGCTACCCGGCTCCCCAGCATTTT	CASSSGYPAPQHF
TRBD1	-	TRBJ1-4	TRBV6-6	TGTGCCAGCAGCCGACAGGGCGGGAATGAAAAACTGTTTTTT	CASSRQGGNEKLFF
-	once	TRBJ1-4	TRBV4-1	TGCGCCAGCAGCCCTTGGGGGGGCCGAGGCTCTAATGAAAAACTGTTTTTT	CASSPWGGRGSNEKLFF
TRBD2	-	TRBJ2-6	TRBV19	TGTGCCACCTTCGGGGGGTCTGGGGCCAACGTCCTGACTTTC	CATFGGSGANVLTF
-	-	TRBJ1-6	TRBV7-9	TGTGCCAGCAGCTTAGCGGGGGGCAGCAGCTCCTATAATTCACCCCTCCACTTT	CASSLAGGSSSYNSPLHF
-	-	TRBJ1-6	TRBV7-2	TGTGCCAGCAGCTTCTATAATTCACCCCTCCACTTT	CASSFYNSPLHF
TRBD1	-	TRBJ1-1	TRBV10-3	TGTGCCACCCAACGGGACAGCGTGGACACTGAAGCTTTCTTT	CATQRDSVDTEAFF
TRBD1	-	TRBJ1-6	TRBV6-2/TRBV6-3	TGTGCCAGCAGTTCCGGGACAGTTAATTCACCCCTCCACTTT	CASSSGTVNSPLHF
-	-	TRBJ1-2	TRBV4-2	TGTGCCAGCAGCCAAGAGGCAGGGACGGTTGGCTACACCTTC	CASSQEAGTVGYTF
-	-	TRBJ1-1	TRBV6-5	TGTGCCAGCAGTACCCGGGACAACATGAACACTGAAGCTTTCTTT	CASSTRDNMNTEAFF
-	-	TRBJ1-3	TRBV29-1	TGCAGCGTCGAGCGGTCAAGGGGGGGAAACACCATATATTTT	CSVERSRGGNTIYF
TRBD2	-	TRBJ2-2	TRBV7-2	TGTGCCAGCAGCTTACAGCATGGTAGCGGGGCTGCAGGGGAGCTGTTTTTT	CASSLQHGSGAAGELFF
-	-	TRBJ1-5	TRBV11-2	TGTGCCAGCAGCTTAGGGGGACACCTTAGCAATCAGCCCCAGCATTTT	CASSLGGHLSNQPQHF
-	-	TRBJ1-2	TRBV5-1	TGCGCCAGCAGCTTACGAGGTCTGGATGGCTACACCTTC	CASSLRGLDGYTF
-	-	TRBJ1-4	TRBV6-6	TGTGCCAGCAGCAAACCCCGGCAGGGAGGTGAAAAACTGTTTTTT	CASSKPRQGGEKLFF
-	-	TRBJ1-1	TRBV5-1	TGCGCCAGCAGCTTTCTAACGGAGGGGGAAGCTTTCTTT	CASSFLTEGEAFF
TRBD1	-	TRBJ2-2	TRBV7-2	TGTGCCAGCAGCTCCAACAGGGGGCCGGGCGGGGAGCTGTTTTTT	CASSSNRGPGGELFF
-	-	TRBJ1-1	TRBV5-1	TGCGCCAGCAGCTCCCCGGGGGTGATTAACACTGAAGCTTTCTTT	CASSSPGVINTEAFF
-	-	TRBJ2-1	TRBV2	TGTGCCAGCAGTGTCGGGCAGGGCCTTTACAATGAGCAGTTCTTC	CASSVGQGLYNEQFF
-	-	TRBJ1-4	TRBV29-1	TGCAGCGTTGAAGCGAGAGCCGGAAAACTGTTTTTT	CSVEARAGKLFF
TRBD1	-	TRBJ1-3	TRBV11-3	TGTGCCAGCAGCCCTAACAGGGGGGCTGGAAACACCATATATTTT	CASSPNRGAGNTIYF
TRBD1	few	TRBJ2-7	TRBV12-3/TRBV12-4	TGTGCCAGCAGTTCGGACAGGTACGAGCAGTACTTC	CASSSDRYEQYF
-	-	TRBJ1-1	TRBV20-1	TGCAGTGCTAGTCCTGCAGGGAAGAGAGGGAACACTGAAGCTTTCTTT	CSASPAGKRGNTEAFF
-	-	TRBJ2-7	TRBV15	TGTGCCACCAGCAGAGACAGCGAGCAGTACTTC	CATSRDSEQYF
TRBD1	-	TRBJ1-2	TRBV18	TGTGCCAGCTCACCTGAACAGGGGATCACGGATGGCTACACCTTC	CASSPEQGITDGYTF
TRBD2	-	TRBJ2-3	TRBV19	TGTGCCAGTAGTATGGGGAGGGGTAACACAGATACGCAGTATTTT	CASSMGRGNTDTQYF
TRBD1	-	TRBJ1-1	TRBV30	TGTGCCTGGAACGGAGGGGGACAGGCGACTGAAGCTTTCTTT	CAWNGGGQATEAFF